The rows below give T cell receptor beta chains drawn from one sample of a study of regulatory T cells in long-lasting Graves disease. TCRdb processed the multiplex PCR reads anew with MiXCR; each CDR3 protein has one entry. The table lists under 450,000 distinct CDR3 sequences, around 11% of them singletons, with 18% in the top ten. These data also formed part of another study, on T cells in Graves' hyperthyroidism and ophthalmopathy.

The sample here was peripheral blood mononuclear cells (PBMCs), taken at new diagnosis, from a patient treated with antithyroid drugs. Every receptor here comes from a woman aged 18-29 years with Graves disease. Both conserved end residues are part of each CDR3. A D gene is named only where the DNA matches it firmly. Size tells how often a clone was seen (once, few, many) or the class of an expanded clone, and some rows leave it out.

TRBV27	TRBJ2-1	-	-	CASSLWGANEQFF	TGTGCCAGCAGTTTATGGGGGGCCAATGAGCAGTTCTTC
TRBV7-3	TRBJ2-3	-	many	CASSPTGTDTQYF	TGTGCCAGCAGCCCGACTGGTACAGATACGCAGTATTTT
TRBV2	TRBJ2-3	TRBD2	many	CASREHAGGPVDTQYF	TGTGCCAGCAGGGAACATGCGGGAGGGCCTGTAGATACGCAGTATTTT
TRBV12-3/TRBV12-4	TRBJ2-1	-	many	CASSFSSVEAYEQFF	TGTGCCAGCAGTTTCTCTTCTGTAGAGGCCTATGAGCAGTTCTTC
TRBV6-5	TRBJ1-3	-	many	CASSYSGSSGNTIYF	TGTGCCAGCAGTTACTCGGGGAGCTCTGGAAACACCATATATTTT
TRBV7-2	TRBJ2-1	-	many	CASSQWVADYNEQFF	TGTGCCAGCAGCCAGTGGGTAGCGGATTACAATGAGCAGTTCTTC
TRBV9	TRBJ2-3	TRBD1	few	CASSPFGQGSADTQYF	TGTGCCAGCAGCCCATTTGGACAGGGAAGCGCAGATACGCAGTATTTT
TRBV12-3/TRBV12-4	TRBJ2-5	-	many	CASSSTGHRRETQYF	TGTGCCAGCAGTTCCACGGGACATCGTAGAGAGACCCAGTACTTC
TRBV28	TRBJ2-1	TRBD2	many	CASSHPLTPSGPYNEQFF	TGTGCCAGCAGTCACCCCTTAACGCCTAGCGGACCCTACAATGAGCAGTTCTTC
TRBV7-9	TRBJ1-2	-	few	CASSPAIFVGTYGYTF	TGTGCCAGCAGCCCGGCCATTTTTGTCGGGACCTATGGCTACACCTTC
TRBV12-3/TRBV12-4	TRBJ2-7	-	many	CASRGEGRRTEQYF	TGTGCCAGCAGGGGAGAGGGACGTAGGACCGAGCAGTACTTC
TRBV4-3	TRBJ2-3	-	-	CASSQDPSLASTDTQYF	TGCGCCAGCAGCCAAGATCCATCGCTAGCGAGCACAGATACGCAGTATTTT
TRBV7-9	TRBJ2-3	TRBD2	many	CASSLVAGGPRTDTQYF	TGTGCCAGCAGCTTAGTAGCGGGAGGCCCCCGCACAGATACGCAGTATTTT
TRBV5-1	TRBJ2-1	TRBD2	few	CASSSGVRLAGRLYNEQFF	TGCGCCAGCAGCTCTGGGGTCCGACTAGCGGGACGTCTCTACAATGAGCAGTTCTTC
TRBV9	TRBJ2-5	-	many	CASTGDATGETQYF	TGTGCCAGCACTGGGGACGCTACGGGGGAGACCCAGTACTTC
TRBV11-1	TRBJ2-7	-	-	CASSSLDSPTYEQYF	TGTGCCAGCAGCTCACTGGACTCCCCAACCTACGAGCAGTACTTC
TRBV12-3/TRBV12-4	TRBJ2-3	TRBD2	many	CASALPGGAFSPDTQYF	TGTGCCAGCGCCCTCCCCGGGGGGGCCTTCTCTCCAGATACGCAGTATTTT